One and the same sample provided the 9 T cell receptor beta chains below, sequenced in a study of blood T cell repertoires in COVID-19. Using immunoSEQ multiplex PCR, the repertoire was profiled, and TCRdb retains in-frame clones only, with some absent. The sample holds roughly 350,000 clones, about 87% seen once. Sample: peripheral blood. The receptors come from a woman in her twenties or thirties with COVID-19, enrolled during active disease.

The chain employs TRBV18 and TRBJ2-3, with TRBD2 as a possible D gene (5 bases). Germline CDR1 reads KGHSH; CDR2 reads LQKENI. CDR3 length: 16 amino acids. V lost 3 bases and J 0 bases, leaving 13 bases between the germline ends. This chain's CDR3 is CASSPLRTGSTDTQYF. The CDR3 DNA reads as TGTGCCAGCTCACCTCTCAGGACGGGGAGCACAGATACGCAGTATTTT.

The rearrangement links TRBV14 to TRBJ2-3, with TRBD2 matching 7 bases. V trimming: 1 base; J trimming: 0 bases; junction bases outside the gene matches: 7. Germline V gene lookup returns CDR1 SGHDN and CDR2 FVKESK. The CDR3 totals 17 residues. CDR3 amino acids: CASSQGSGVPSTDTQYF. CDR3 nucleotides: TGTGCCAGCAGCCAAGGAAGCGGGGTCCCTAGCACAGATACGCAGTATTTT.

This clone appeared many times. J is TRBJ1-6 and V is TRBV24-1; D is uncertain. CDR1 is KGHDR and CDR2 is SFDVKD in the germline V gene. CDR3 size: 14 residues. The V gene lost 3 bases and the J gene lost 4 bases, with 6 bases spanning the gap. The CDR3 bases are TGTGCCACCAGTGATACAGCTTATAATTCACCCCTCCACTTT. It encodes CATSDTAYNSPLHF.

The chain combines TRBV5-6 with TRBJ2-1, with 11 bases matching TRBD2. V gave up 6 bases and J gave up 4 bases; unmatched junction bases: 15. The CDR3 extends over 18 amino acids. Germline V lookup: CDR1 SGHDT, CDR2 YYEEEE. The CDR3: CASNSLGTSGGGYNEQFF. In DNA form, the CDR3 reads TGTGCCAGCAACTCCCTAGGGACTAGCGGAGGCGGGTACAATGAGCAGTTCTTC.

This clone was seen only a few times. The gene calls are TRBV4-1 and TRBJ1-6; no clear D. This CDR3 comprises 14 residues. The germline V gene encodes CDR1 MGHRA and CDR2 YSYEKL. Deletions cut 2 bases from V and 2 bases from J, with 4 bases between. The DNA for the CDR3 is TGCGCCAGCAGCCAATTCGCCTATAATTCACCCCTCCACTTT. Residues: CASSQFAYNSPLHF.

The V call is TRBV11-2, the J call TRBJ2-1, with TRBD2 matching over 8 bases. Germline V CDR1 and CDR2: SGHAT, FQNNGV. V was pared by 4 bases and J by 6 bases, with 11 bases of the junction left unmatched. CDR3 length: 16 residues. CDR3 amino acids: CASSSGSGVGVNEQFF. CDR3 bases: TGTGCCAGCAGCTCCGGTAGCGGGGTAGGGGTCAATGAGCAGTTCTTC.

This clone was detected once. The chain has TRBV9 and TRBJ2-2; possible D gene TRBD1, 6 bases. The germline gives CDR1 SGDLS, CDR2 YYNGEE. There are 15 residues in the CDR3. Trimming cost V 3 bases and J 1 base, with 10 bases left between them. CDR3 sequence reads: CASSDRDKNTGELFF. The CDR3 DNA reads TGTGCCAGCAGCGACCGGGACAAGAACACCGGGGAGCTGTTTTTT. The whole variable domain, filled in from reference TRBV9 and TRBJ2-2, reads DSGVTQTPKHLITATGQRVTLRCSPRSGDLSVYWYQQSLDQGLQFLIQYYNGEERAKGNILERFSAQQFPDLHSELNLSSLELGDSALYFCASSDRDKNTGELFFGEGSRLTVL.

This chain connects TRBV7-9 to TRBJ2-7, with TRBD1 identical over 8 bases. V dropped 5 bases and J dropped 4; count of bases not matched to a gene: 7. There are 14 residues in the CDR3. Germline assignment: CDR1 SEHNR and CDR2 FQNEAQ (reference sequence). CDR3 nucleotides: TGTGCCAGCAGCCCTCGGACAGGGAGGTACGAGCAGTACTTC. This codes for CASSPRTGRYEQYF.

The V call is TRBV29-1, the J call TRBJ2-3; possible D gene TRBD1, 5 bases. Trimming cost V 4 bases and J 0 bases, with 11 bases left between them. The CDR3 has 14 residues. In germline, CDR1 is SQVTM, CDR2 ANQGSEA. The DNA of the CDR3 is TGCAGCGTTGGGAGACAGTCTAGCACAGATACGCAGTATTTT. Protein: CSVGRQSSTDTQYF.